A selection of T cell receptor beta chains follows, all from one sample in a study of metastatic and nonmetastatic thyroid tumors. TCRdb redid the clone calls on the PCR reads using MiXCR. Of fewer than 40,000 clones in the sample, 15% to 20% were seen once. The specimen sequenced was tumor tissue. These receptors came from a female donor with papillary thyroid cancer or a benign thyroid nodule (not recorded which). Some clones in this sample may be carry-over from other donors' samples. CDR3s leave out the opening cysteine and the closing phenylalanine or tryptophan. The order of the fields is CDR3 length, J gene, V gene, CDR3 protein.

10 | TRBJ1-1 | TRBV30 | AWNRLNTEAF
12 | TRBJ1-5 | TRBV30 | AWGTGQSNQPQH
14 | TRBJ2-5 | TRBV20-1 | SAGDRGNIFQETQY
12 | TRBJ1-1 | TRBV3-1 | ASSQESRKGEAF
16 | TRBJ2-1 | TRBV6-9 | ASRLWASWGASYNEQF
11 | TRBJ2-7 | TRBV3-1 | ASSLRSTYEQY
10 | TRBJ2-7 | TRBV3-1 | ASSQGGYEQY
14 | TRBJ2-3 | TRBV19 | ASSIWRGVSTDTQY
13 | TRBJ2-3 | TRBV7-3 | ASSADSGGTDTQY
13 | TRBJ2-7 | TRBV5-1 | ASSAELAGVYEQY
13 | TRBJ1-2 | TRBV6-5 | ASSYNRGPGYCYT
13 | TRBJ1-1 | TRBV18 | ASSPRAGEDTEAF
13 | TRBJ1-1 | TRBV11-2 | ASSLDPGLDLRAF
13 | TRBJ2-2 | TRBV6-1 | ASSGSGGTTGELF
11 | TRBJ2-3 | TRBV9 | ASSVRGGDTQY
10 | TRBJ2-5 | TRBV24-1 | ATSRSGGTQY
13 | TRBJ1-2 | TRBV20-1 | SARLPGVVGRFYA
11 | TRBJ1-4 | TRBV29-1 | SVRGTPNEKLF
12 | TRBJ2-3 | TRBV27 | ASRTNLRENWQY
11 | TRBJ2-4 | TRBV9 | ASSVRRDRLTY
11 | TRBJ1-2 | TRBV4-3 | ASSQDAWLGYT
15 | TRBJ1-5 | TRBV7-8 | ASSAKPRDRVNQPQH
14 | TRBJ2-2 | TRBV11-3 | ASSLRTSGGTGELF
15 | TRBJ1-6 | TRBV7-8 | ASSLMGRVFYNSPLH
14 | TRBJ2-7 | TRBV5-1 | ASSSLAGTVPYEQY
13 | TRBJ1-4 | TRBV29-1 | SVVTDRGTNEKLF
11 | TRBJ2-3 | TRBV6-4 | ASSRGYTDTQY
14 | TRBJ2-7 | TRBV27 | ASSLNWVRTCYEQY
12 | TRBJ2-7 | TRBV6-1 | ASMTLWGRHEQY
14 | TRBJ1-2 | TRBV20-1 | SAEGGQGARNYGYT
13 | TRBJ1-1 | TRBV27 | ASSSTGQVNTEAF
10 | TRBJ1-1 | TRBV12-5 | ASGLGQTEAF
10 | TRBJ2-1 | TRBV29-1 | SVEDLGNEQF
15 | TRBJ2-3 | TRBV12-5 | ASGLVTSGAGADTQY
12 | TRBJ2-5 | TRBV7-2 | ASRPTGFGETQY
13 | TRBJ2-3 | TRBV5-1 | ASSVGHGGKDTQY
16 | TRBJ2-7 | TRBV7-8 | ASSLALGLAGGSYEQY
16 | TRBJ1-2 | TRBV6-6 | ASSYSEGGGKWGYGYT
13 | TRBJ2-5 | TRBV15 | ATSRDSGIRETQY
12 | TRBJ2-3 | TRBV5-1 | ASSSGVGTDTQY
12 | TRBJ2-5 | TRBV7-9 | ASGDRGQQETQY
13 | TRBJ2-1 | TRBV27 | ASSTGTSRKNEQF
10 | TRBJ2-1 | TRBV6-5 | ASSYLFYEQF
13 | TRBJ2-5 | TRBV6-1 | ASSNSRGGQETQY
12 | TRBJ1-4 | TRBV2 | ASRYTTTNEKLF
13 | TRBJ2-7 | TRBV27 | ASSTGFRDNYEQY
14 | TRBJ1-6 | TRBV2 | ASRSRGGSYNSPLH
12 | TRBJ2-7 | TRBV6-1 | ASMRQGSRYEQY
14 | TRBJ2-7 | TRBV27 | ASSHRTSGGFDEQY